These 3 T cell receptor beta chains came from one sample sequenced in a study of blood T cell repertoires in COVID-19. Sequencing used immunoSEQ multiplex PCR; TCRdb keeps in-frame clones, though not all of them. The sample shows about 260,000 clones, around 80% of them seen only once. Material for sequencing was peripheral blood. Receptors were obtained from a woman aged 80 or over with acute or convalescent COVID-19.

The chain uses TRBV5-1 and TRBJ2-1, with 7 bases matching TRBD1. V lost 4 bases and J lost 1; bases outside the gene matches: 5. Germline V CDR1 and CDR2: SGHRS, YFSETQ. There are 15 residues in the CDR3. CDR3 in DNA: TGCGCCAGCAGCCCGCGGACAGGATCCTACAATGAGCAGTTCTTC. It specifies CASSPRTGSYNEQFF.

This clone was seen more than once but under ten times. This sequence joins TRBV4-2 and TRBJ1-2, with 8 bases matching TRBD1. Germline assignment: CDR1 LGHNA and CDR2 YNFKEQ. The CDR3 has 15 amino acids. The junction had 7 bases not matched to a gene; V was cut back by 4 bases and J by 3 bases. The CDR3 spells CASSLRTGTDYGYTF. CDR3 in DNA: TGTGCCAGCAGCCTCCGGACAGGGACCGACTATGGCTACACCTTC.

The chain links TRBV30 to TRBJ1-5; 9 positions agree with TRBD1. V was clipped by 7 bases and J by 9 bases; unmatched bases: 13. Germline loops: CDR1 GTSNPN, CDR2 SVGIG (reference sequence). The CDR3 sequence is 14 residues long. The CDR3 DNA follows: TGTGCCTACGCCGGGACAGGGAGTAAGACGCCCCAGCATTTT. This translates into CAYAGTGSKTPQHF.